The clone carrying this T cell receptor beta chain was seen many times. The antigen is undetermined. The assay was immunoSEQ multiplex PCR, and TCRdb's table has in-frame clones only and misses some. The sample includes about 56,000 clones, 60% to 80% seen only once; the top ten take roughly 5.3%. The length of the CDR3 is 13 residues. Trimming left V 4 bases short and J 0 bases short, with 7 bases between. Germline V gene data show CDR1 as SGHNT and CDR2 as YYREEE (reference sequence). Documented time point: week 47, end of study. Vaccine doses each comprised 300 ug of mutant IDH1 20-mer peptide, with topical imiquimod. The data were taken from a study of a mutant IDH1 vaccine in newly diagnosed glioma.

The receptor's source is a man between 50 and 59 years old with glioma. The rearrangement joins TRBV5-4 to TRBJ1-1; D is unresolved. The source material was PBMCs, sampled from a glioma patient whose treatment included an IDH1 peptide vaccine. The CDR3 DNA reads TGTGCCAGCAGCCCCGAGTTGAACACTGAAGCTTTCTTT. It encodes CASSPELNTEAFF.